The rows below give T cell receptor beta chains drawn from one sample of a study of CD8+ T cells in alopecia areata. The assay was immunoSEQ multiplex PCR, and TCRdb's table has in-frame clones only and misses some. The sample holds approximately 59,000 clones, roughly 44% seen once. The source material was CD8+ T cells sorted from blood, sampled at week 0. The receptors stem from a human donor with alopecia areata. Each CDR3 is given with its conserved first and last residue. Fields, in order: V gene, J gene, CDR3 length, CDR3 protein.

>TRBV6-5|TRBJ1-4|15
CASSTKRGPWEKLFF
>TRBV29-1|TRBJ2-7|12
CSVEGETYEQYF
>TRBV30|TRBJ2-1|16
CAWSVPGLAGYNEQFF
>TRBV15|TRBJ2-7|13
CATSTDRPDEQYF
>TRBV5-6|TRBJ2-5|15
CASSETSGNQETQYF
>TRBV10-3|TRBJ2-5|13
CASSTGGAVTQYF
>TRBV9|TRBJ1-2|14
CASSGSGDGYGYTF
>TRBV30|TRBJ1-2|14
CAWSVGTALYGYTF
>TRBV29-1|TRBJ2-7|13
CSVLTSGRAEQYF
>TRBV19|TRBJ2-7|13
CASSMTGGYEQYF
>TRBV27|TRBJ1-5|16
CASSLTSGTVHQPQHF
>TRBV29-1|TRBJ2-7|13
CSVEGQPNYEQYF
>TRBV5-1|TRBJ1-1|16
CASSWPGEGSDTEAFF
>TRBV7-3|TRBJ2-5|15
CASSLGGATQETQYF
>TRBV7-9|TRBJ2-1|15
CASSERTSGSHEQFF